These T cell receptor beta chains were read from a single sample in a study of blood T cell repertoires in COVID-19. TCRdb keeps only in-frame clones here, not all; method: immunoSEQ multiplex PCR. Here the sample spans roughly 260,000 clones, about 90% being singletons. Sequenced input: peripheral blood. The receptors originated from a woman between 50 and 59 years old who had recovered from COVID-19. CDR3s include the opening cysteine and the closing phenylalanine or tryptophan. D genes are given only for firm matches. Clone sizes are given selectively: once, few, many, or a class where the clone is expanded.

TRBJ2-3 | . | TRBD2 | TRBV5-1 | CASSSSGSKDTQYF | TGCGCCAGCAGCTCTAGCGGGAGCAAAGATACGCAGTATTTT
TRBJ2-1 | . | . | TRBV7-9 | CASSSGSSYNEQFF | TGTGCCAGCAGCTCAGGAAGCTCCTACAATGAGCAGTTCTTC
TRBJ1-3 | . | . | TRBV30 | CAWSVSGAIYF | TGTGCCTGGAGTGTATCGGGAGCCATATATTTT
TRBJ2-3 | . | TRBD2 | TRBV15 | CATSGQRVAGVTDTQYF | TGTGCCACCAGCGGCCAGCGGGTAGCGGGGGTCACAGATACGCAGTATTTT
TRBJ2-4 | . | TRBD2 | TRBV10-3 | CATASGPGSKNIQYF | TGTGCCACCGCTAGCGGGCCTGGGTCAAAAAACATTCAGTACTTC
TRBJ2-4 | . | . | TRBV5-4 | CASSSYINPGANIQYF | TGTGCCAGCAGCTCCTATATCAACCCTGGGGCGAACATTCAGTACTTC
TRBJ2-5 | . | . | TRBV7-2 | CASSTAALGETQYF | TGTGCCAGCAGCACGGCGGCCCTGGGAGAGACCCAGTACTTC
TRBJ2-2 | once | TRBD1 | TRBV7-9 | CASSLALTGGWTGELFF | TGTGCCAGCAGCTTAGCCCTGACAGGGGGCTGGACCGGGGAGCTGTTTTTT
TRBJ2-3 | . | . | TRBV24-1 | CATSDQATTDTQYF | TGTGCCACCAGTGATCAGGCCACCACAGATACGCAGTATTTT
TRBJ1-4 | once | . | TRBV7-6 | CASSITADSLGKLFF | TGTGCCAGCAGCATTACGGCAGACTCTCTCGGAAAACTGTTTTTT
TRBJ1-5 | . | . | TRBV18 | CASSPVTVWGNQPQHF | TGTGCCAGCTCACCCGTGACAGTCTGGGGCAATCAGCCCCAGCATTTT
TRBJ2-6 | . | TRBD1 | TRBV29-1 | CSVRTGAMSGANVLTF | TGCAGCGTTCGGACAGGGGCAATGTCTGGGGCCAACGTCCTGACTTTC
TRBJ2-7 | once | . | TRBV6-5 | CASRRGAGQYF | TGTGCCAGTAGGAGAGGAGCGGGGCAGTACTTC
TRBJ1-4 | . | . | TRBV4-3 | CASSQATNSRSYF | TGCGCCAGCAGCCAAGCCACCAACAGCCGTTCGTATTTT
TRBJ2-3 | few | . | TRBV7-2 | CASKPGTDTQYF | TGTGCCAGCAAGCCGGGCACAGATACGCAGTATTTT
TRBJ1-4 | . | . | TRBV18 | CASSPQPEKLFF | TGTGCCAGCTCACCACAGCCGGAAAAACTGTTTTTT
TRBJ2-2 | . | . | TRBV11-2 | CASSFPRTGTGELFF | TGTGCCAGCAGCTTCCCTCGGACGGGGACCGGGGAGCTGTTTTTT
TRBJ1-2 | . | TRBD1 | TRBV27 | CASTGTGMYGYTF | TGTGCCAGCACCGGGACAGGAATGTATGGCTACACCTTC
TRBJ2-7 | . | . | TRBV28 | CASSPTGQGYEQYF | TGTGCCAGCAGTCCCACGGGACAAGGCTACGAGCAGTACTTC
TRBJ2-2 | . | TRBD2 | TRBV2 | CASSMTSGRIGELFF | TGTGCCAGCAGCATGACTAGCGGGAGAATCGGGGAGCTGTTTTTT
TRBJ1-2 | . | TRBD1 | TRBV5-6 | CASSPRQGIYGYTF | TGTGCCAGCAGCCCAAGACAGGGCATCTATGGCTACACCTTC
TRBJ1-2 | few | . | TRBV7-9 | CASSPVRNYGYTF | TGTGCCAGCAGCCCCGTACGGAACTATGGCTACACCTTC
TRBJ2-7 | . | . | TRBV5-4 | CASGLGGSYEQYF | TGTGCCAGCGGCTTAGGGGGCTCCTACGAGCAGTACTTC
TRBJ1-5 | . | . | TRBV6-5 | CASRAVGNQPQHF | TGTGCCAGCAGGGCGGTTGGCAATCAGCCCCAGCATTTT
TRBJ1-2 | . | TRBD1 | TRBV6-1 | CASSDLGDRGYGYTF | TGTGCCAGCAGTGACCTTGGGGACAGGGGCTATGGCTACACCTTC
TRBJ2-3 | . | . | TRBV27 | CASTQRSRDTQYF | TGTGCCAGCACCCAGAGGTCTCGGGATACGCAGTATTTT
TRBJ1-1 | few | TRBD1 | TRBV20-1 | CSARETGVAFF | TGCAGTGCTAGAGAGACAGGGGTTGCTTTCTTT
TRBJ2-7 | . | TRBD1 | TRBV29-1 | CSVEDVAGGEQYF | TGCAGCGTTGAAGATGTCGCAGGGGGCGAGCAGTACTTC
TRBJ2-3 | . | . | TRBV4-1 | CASSQVDRITLTSTDTQYF | TGCGCCAGCAGCCAAGTCGACAGGATTACCTTAACTAGCACAGATACGCAGTATTTT
TRBJ2-3 | . | . | TRBV5-1 | CASSGTQSTDTQYF | TGCGCCAGCTCCGGGACACAAAGCACAGATACGCAGTATTTT
TRBJ2-7 | . | TRBD1 | TRBV5-5 | CASSPRQGTVHEQYF | TGTGCCAGCAGCCCGAGACAGGGCACGGTGCACGAGCAGTACTTC
TRBJ1-5 | few | . | TRBV9 | CASSVGENQPQHF | TGTGCCAGCAGCGTAGGGGAGAATCAGCCCCAGCATTTT
TRBJ2-5 | . | TRBD2 | TRBV6-5 | CATKTWRGGETQYF | TGTGCCACTAAAACCTGGCGGGGGGGAGAGACCCAGTACTTC
TRBJ2-1 | . | TRBD1 | TRBV7-2 | CASSQIGQGGEQFF | TGTGCCAGCAGCCAGATAGGACAGGGGGGGGAGCAGTTCTTC
TRBJ1-2 | once | TRBD1 | TRBV6-6 | CASRGQGEAGDYGYTF | TGTGCCAGCAGAGGACAGGGGGAAGCGGGGGACTATGGCTACACCTTC
TRBJ2-5 | few | TRBD1 | TRBV27 | CASSPTGFYQETQYF | TGTGCCAGCAGTCCGACAGGGTTTTACCAAGAGACCCAGTACTTC
TRBJ2-2 | . | TRBD1 | TRBV4-1 | CASSQRQGGTGELFF | TGCGCCAGCAGCCAGCGACAGGGTGGCACCGGGGAGCTGTTTTTT
TRBJ2-1 | . | TRBD2 | TRBV19 | CASGEDGRAENEQFF | TGTGCCAGTGGGGAGGACGGGAGGGCCGAAAATGAGCAGTTCTTC
TRBJ2-5 | . | . | TRBV20-1 | CSASSYQGETQYF | TGCAGTGCTAGTTCTTATCAGGGGGAGACCCAGTACTTC
TRBJ2-2 | once | TRBD1 | TRBV7-2 | CASNLDRGPNTGELFF | TGTGCCAGCAACCTTGACAGGGGCCCGAACACCGGGGAGCTGTTTTTT
TRBJ1-2 | . | TRBD1 | TRBV19 | CASRPHGTAYGYTF | TGTGCCAGTAGGCCACACGGGACAGCCTATGGCTACACCTTC
TRBJ2-2 | . | TRBD1 | TRBV4-2 | CASSQGGTANTGELFF | TGTGCCAGCAGCCAAGGAGGGACAGCAAACACCGGGGAGCTGTTTTTT
TRBJ1-1 | . | . | TRBV7-9 | CASSSDVRQLAFF | TGTGCCAGCAGCTCCGATGTGCGTCAATTGGCTTTCTTT
TRBJ2-1 | . | TRBD2 | TRBV9 | CASSTTSGSHGRQFF | TGTGCCAGCAGTACGACTAGCGGGTCGCACGGTCGGCAGTTCTTC
TRBJ2-2 | . | . | TRBV27 | CASSRTGAGELFF | TGTGCCAGCAGCCGGACGGGGGCCGGGGAGCTGTTTTTT
TRBJ2-5 | . | TRBD1 | TRBV29-1 | CSAATGAKTQYF | TGCAGCGCCGCGACAGGGGCGAAGACCCAGTACTTC
TRBJ1-2 | . | . | TRBV3-1/TRBV3-2 | CASSQDLAGGGYTF | TGTGCCAGCAGCCAAGATCTAGCCGGCGGGGGCTACACCTTC
TRBJ2-2 | . | TRBD1 | TRBV19 | CASRRQGNTGELFF | TGTGCCAGTCGGCGACAGGGGAACACCGGGGAGCTGTTTTTT
TRBJ1-5 | . | TRBD1 | TRBV7-2 | CASSPTGHDQPQHF | TGTGCCAGCAGCCCGACAGGGCACGATCAGCCCCAGCATTTT
TRBJ1-1 | . | . | TRBV13 | CASSLGWSVQNTEAFF | TGTGCCAGCAGCTTAGGGTGGTCAGTTCAGAACACTGAAGCTTTCTTT